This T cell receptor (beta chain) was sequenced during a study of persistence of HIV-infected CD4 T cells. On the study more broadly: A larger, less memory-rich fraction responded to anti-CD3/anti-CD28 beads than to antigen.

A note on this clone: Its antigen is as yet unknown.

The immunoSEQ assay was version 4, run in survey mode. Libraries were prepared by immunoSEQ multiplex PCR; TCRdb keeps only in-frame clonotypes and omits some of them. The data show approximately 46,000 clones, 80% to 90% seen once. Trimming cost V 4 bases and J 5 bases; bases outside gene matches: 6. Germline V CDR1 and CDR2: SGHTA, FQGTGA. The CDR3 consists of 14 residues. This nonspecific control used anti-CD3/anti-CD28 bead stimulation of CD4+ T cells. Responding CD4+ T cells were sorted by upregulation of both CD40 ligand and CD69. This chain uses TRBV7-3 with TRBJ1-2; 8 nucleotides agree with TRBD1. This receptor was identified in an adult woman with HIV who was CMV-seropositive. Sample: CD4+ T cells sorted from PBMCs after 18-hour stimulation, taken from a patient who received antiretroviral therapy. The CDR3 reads CASSSDRVGYGYTF. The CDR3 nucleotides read TGTGCCAGCAGCTCGGACAGGGTGGGGTATGGCTACACCTTC.